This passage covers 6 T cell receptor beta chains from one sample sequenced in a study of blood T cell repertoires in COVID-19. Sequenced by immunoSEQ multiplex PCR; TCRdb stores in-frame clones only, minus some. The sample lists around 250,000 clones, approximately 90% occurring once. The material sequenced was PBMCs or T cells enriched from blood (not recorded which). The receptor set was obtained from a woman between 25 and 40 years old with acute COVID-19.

The DNA for the CDR3 is TGTGCCAGCAGAAAAACCGGGACAGGGATTGATTCACCCCTCCACTTT. This translates into CASRKTGTGIDSPLHF. V gene TRBV6-6 combines with J gene TRBJ1-6; 9 bases map to TRBD1. From germline, CDR1 is MNHNY and CDR2 SVGAGI (reference sequence). V lost 6 bases, J lost 8 bases, and 11 bases stayed unmatched. There are 16 residues in the CDR3.

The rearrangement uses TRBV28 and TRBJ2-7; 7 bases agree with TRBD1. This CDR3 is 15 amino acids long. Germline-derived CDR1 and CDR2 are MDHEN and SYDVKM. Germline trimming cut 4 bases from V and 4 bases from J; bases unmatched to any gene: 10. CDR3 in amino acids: CASSSEGQALYEQYF. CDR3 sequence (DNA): TGTGCCAGCAGTTCAGAAGGACAGGCATTGTACGAGCAGTACTTC.

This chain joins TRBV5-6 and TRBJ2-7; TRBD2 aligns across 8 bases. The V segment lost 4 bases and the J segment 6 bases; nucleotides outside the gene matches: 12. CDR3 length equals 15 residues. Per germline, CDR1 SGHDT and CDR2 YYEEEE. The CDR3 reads CASSSPLAGKREQYF. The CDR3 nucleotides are TGTGCCAGCAGCAGCCCGCTAGCGGGTAAGCGCGAGCAGTACTTC. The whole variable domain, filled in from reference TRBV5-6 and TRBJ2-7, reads DAGVTQSPTHLIKTRGQQVTLRCSPKSGHDTVSWYQQALGQGPQFIFQYYEEEERQRGNFPDRFSGHQFPNYSSELNVNALLLGDSALYLCASSSPLAGKREQYFGPGTRLTVT.

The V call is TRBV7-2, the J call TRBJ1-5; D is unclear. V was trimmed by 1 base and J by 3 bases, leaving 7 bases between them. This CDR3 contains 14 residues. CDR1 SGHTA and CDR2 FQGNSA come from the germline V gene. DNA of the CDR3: TGTGCCAGCAGCTTAGAGGAGACCAATCAGCCCCAGCATTTT. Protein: CASSLEETNQPQHF.

The CDR3 nucleotides read TGTGCCAGCAGCCAAACAGGGGAGGCGAATGAAAAACTGTTTTTT. Translating gives CASSQTGEANEKLFF. The chain joins TRBV3-1 (or the pseudogene TRBV3-2) to TRBJ1-4; 7 bases map to TRBD1. This CDR3 has 15 residues. V shed 2 bases, J shed 5 bases, and the junction held 5 bases outside the gene matches. Germline V gene data show CDR1 as LGHDT and CDR2 as YNNKEL (reference sequence).

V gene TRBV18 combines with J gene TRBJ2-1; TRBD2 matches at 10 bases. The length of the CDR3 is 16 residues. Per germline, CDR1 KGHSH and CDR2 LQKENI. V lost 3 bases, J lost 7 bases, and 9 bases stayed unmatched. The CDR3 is CASSPEAGGPSNEQFF. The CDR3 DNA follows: TGTGCCAGCTCACCCGAAGCGGGAGGGCCCTCGAATGAGCAGTTCTTC.